The text below deals with one TCR beta chain. The target antigen is unknown. CD45RA-negative memory and CD45RA+ naive subsets were split from the CD4+ cells. Samples underwent the assay at deep level. Evenly divided among several immunoSEQ plates was the genomic DNA of each subset. Produced via immunoSEQ multiplex PCR; TCRdb's table is partial and in-frame only. The sample carries around 980,000 clones, about 80% recorded once. This entry is derived from a study of shared clonotypes between healthy human individuals. Overall study results and limits: Generally, naive subsets (rather than memory subsets) showed larger estimated richness.

The germline V gene encodes CDR1 SGHDT and CDR2 YYEEEE. V gave up 4 bases and J gave up 7 bases; unmatched junction bases: 18. CDR3 size: 19 residues. The sequence derives from a man aged 18 to 35 in good health. Some clones in this sample may be carry-over from other donors' samples. The material sequenced was memory CD4+ T cells from PBMCs. Subset of the sample: CD45RA-negative fraction. This chain connects TRBV5-6 to TRBJ2-3, with 13 positions matching TRBD2. For the CDR3, the DNA is TGTGCCAGCAGCGGGGGATGGACTAGCGGGAGTTGGAGCACGAATACGCAGTATTTT. It translates to CASSGGWTSGSWSTNTQYF.